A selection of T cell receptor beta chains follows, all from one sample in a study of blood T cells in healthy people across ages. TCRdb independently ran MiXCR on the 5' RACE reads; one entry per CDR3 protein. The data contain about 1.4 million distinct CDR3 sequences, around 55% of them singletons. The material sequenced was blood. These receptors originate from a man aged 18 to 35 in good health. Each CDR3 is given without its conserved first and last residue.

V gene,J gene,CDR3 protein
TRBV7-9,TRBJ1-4,ASTYRGVDEKLF
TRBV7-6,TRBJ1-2,ASSLGFWDREYGYT
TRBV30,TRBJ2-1,AWSLTQLAGRGEQF
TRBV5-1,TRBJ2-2,ASSFGGQNTGELF
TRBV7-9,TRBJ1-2,ASSLGPGTGGFGLYGYT
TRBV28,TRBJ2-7,ASRTAGTLYEQY
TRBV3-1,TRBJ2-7,ASGGQYAGEQY
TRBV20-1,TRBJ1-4,SATPDRPRAEKLF
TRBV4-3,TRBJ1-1,ASSQDAVRMNTEAF
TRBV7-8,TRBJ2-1,ASSSRPLDSYNEQF
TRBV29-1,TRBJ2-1,SVALRNEQF
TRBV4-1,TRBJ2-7,ASSQGQAEPYEQY
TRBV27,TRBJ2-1,ASSFTTGTSQQF
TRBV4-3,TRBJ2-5,ASSQPGQGGQETQY
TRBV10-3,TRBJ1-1,AISRDIAENTEAF
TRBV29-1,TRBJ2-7,SVKKGLGSYEQY
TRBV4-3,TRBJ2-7,ASSQDRQGLNEQY
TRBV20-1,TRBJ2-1,SAEGTGDSSYNEQF
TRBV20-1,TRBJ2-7,SPLPFLAGGSYEQY
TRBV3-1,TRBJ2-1,ASSYPNPGDEQF
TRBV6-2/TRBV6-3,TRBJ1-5,ATSAGDNQPQH
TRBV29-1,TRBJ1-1,SVATSTVNTEAF
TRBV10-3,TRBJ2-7,AIGITYEQY
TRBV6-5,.,ASSFSDRAYEQY
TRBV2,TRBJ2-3,ASSAVGKLLGTDTQY
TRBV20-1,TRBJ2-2,SAAQLAGGPSRDGELF
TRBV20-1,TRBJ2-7,SATSGSYEQY